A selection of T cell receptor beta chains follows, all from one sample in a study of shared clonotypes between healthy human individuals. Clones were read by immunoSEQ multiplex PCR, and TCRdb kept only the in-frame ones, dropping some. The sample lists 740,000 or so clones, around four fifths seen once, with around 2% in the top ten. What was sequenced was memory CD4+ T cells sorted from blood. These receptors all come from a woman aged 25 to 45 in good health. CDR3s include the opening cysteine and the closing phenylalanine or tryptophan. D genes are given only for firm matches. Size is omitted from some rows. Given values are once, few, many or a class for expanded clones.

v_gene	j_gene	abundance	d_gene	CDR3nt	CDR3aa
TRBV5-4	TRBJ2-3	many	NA	TGTGCCAGCAGCTTGCAAGGGGCAGATACGCAGTATTTT	CASSLQGADTQYF
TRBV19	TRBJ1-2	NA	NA	TGTGCCAGTAGTCCCAGCCATACTAACTATGGCTACACCTTC	CASSPSHTNYGYTF
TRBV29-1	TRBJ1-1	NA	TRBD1	TGCAGCGCACTACAGGGGCGTCGCACTGAAGCTTTCTTT	CSALQGRRTEAFF
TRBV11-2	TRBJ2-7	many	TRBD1	TGTGCCAGCAGCTTACTGGGGACAGTCTACGAGCAGTACTTC	CASSLLGTVYEQYF
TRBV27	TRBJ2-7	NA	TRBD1	TGTGCCAGCAGTCTCCTTCCGGGACAGGGTATGGAACGGCAGTACTTC	CASSLLPGQGMERQYF
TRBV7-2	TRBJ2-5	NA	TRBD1	TGTGCCAGCAGCCGAGGGGGCCGGGAGACCCAGTACTTC	CASSRGGRETQYF
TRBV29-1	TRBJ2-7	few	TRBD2	TGCAGCGTAACTCCGGGACTAGCGGGATACTACGAGCAGTACTTC	CSVTPGLAGYYEQYF
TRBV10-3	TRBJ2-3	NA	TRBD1	TGTGCCATCAGTGCCGGGACAGGGTTAATGATGTCGACAGATACGCAGTATTTT	CAISAGTGLMMSTDTQYF
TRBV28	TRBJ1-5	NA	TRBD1	TGTGCCAGCATCCTTCGGGACAGCATCCAAATGGGCAATCAGCCCCAGCATTTT	CASILRDSIQMGNQPQHF
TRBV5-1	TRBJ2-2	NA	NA	TGCGCCAGCAGTCCGACAGAGCCCACCGGGGAGCTGTTTTTT	CASSPTEPTGELFF
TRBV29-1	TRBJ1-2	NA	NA	TGCAGCGTTTCTGGGCTTACGACCGGACCCTATGGCTACACCTTC	CSVSGLTTGPYGYTF
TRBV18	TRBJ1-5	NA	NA	TGTGCCAGCTCACCAGCGGTTTCTAGGGCGAGGAGTCAGCCCCAGCATTTT	CASSPAVSRARSQPQHF
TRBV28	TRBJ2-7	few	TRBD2	TGTGCCAGCAGTTTAAGCCGGGACTACGTCTCCTACGAGCAGTACTTC	CASSLSRDYVSYEQYF
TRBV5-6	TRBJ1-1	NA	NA	TGTGCCAGCAGCTCCGGGTACGCGGCAATTACTGAAGCTTTCTTT	CASSSGYAAITEAFF
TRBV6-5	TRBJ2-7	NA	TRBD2	TGTGCCAGCAGCGGACTAGCGGGAGTATTCGAGCAGTACTTC	CASSGLAGVFEQYF
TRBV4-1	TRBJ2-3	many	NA	TGCGCCAGCAGCCAAGAGTGGGCAGGGGTCCCAGATACGCAGTATTTT	CASSQEWAGVPDTQYF
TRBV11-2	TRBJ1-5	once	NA	TGTGCCAGCAGCTTAGGTTCCACAGGGAAAATTCAGCCCCAGCATTTT	CASSLGSTGKIQPQHF
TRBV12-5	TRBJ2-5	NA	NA	TGTGCTAGTGGTTTAGGGGGAGATGAGACCCAGTACTTC	CASGLGGDETQYF
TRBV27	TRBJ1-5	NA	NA	TGTGCCAGCAGTTCGCGCGGTCAGCCCCAGCATTTT	CASSSRGQPQHF
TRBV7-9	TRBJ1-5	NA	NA	TGTGCCAGCAGCTTTCGAGATCAGCCCCAGCATTTT	CASSFRDQPQHF
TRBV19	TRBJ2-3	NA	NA	TGTGCCAGTAGTCCCACAGGGACAGATACGCAGTATTTT	CASSPTGTDTQYF
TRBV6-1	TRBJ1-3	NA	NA	TGTGCCAGCAGTGAATATGGGGCTGGAAACACCATATATTTT	CASSEYGAGNTIYF
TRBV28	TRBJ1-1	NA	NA	TGTGCCAGCAGTTTTATGAGGAGAGAAGCTTTCTTT	CASSFMRREAFF
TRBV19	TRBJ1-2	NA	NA	TGTGCCAGTAGCCCCGGTGGCGGGGTTAACTATGGCTACACCTTC	CASSPGGGVNYGYTF
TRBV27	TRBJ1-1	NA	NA	TGTGCCAGCACCCCGTCGGGGTGGGGGACTGAAGCTTTCTTT	CASTPSGWGTEAFF
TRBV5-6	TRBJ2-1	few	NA	TGTGCCAGCAGCTTGGCGGGACCTCCCTACAATGAGCAGTTCTTC	CASSLAGPPYNEQFF
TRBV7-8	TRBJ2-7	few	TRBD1	TGTGCCAGCAGCTCCACCCGGGACAGTTCCTACGAGCAGTACTTC	CASSSTRDSSYEQYF
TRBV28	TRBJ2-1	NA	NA	TGTGCCAGCAGTTTAAACGGAGGGGGCATTTCCTACAATGAGCAGTTCTTC	CASSLNGGGISYNEQFF
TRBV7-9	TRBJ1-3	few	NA	TGTGCCAGCAGCTTAGACCGGCTCTCTGGAAACACCATATATTTT	CASSLDRLSGNTIYF
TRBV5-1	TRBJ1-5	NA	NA	TGCGCCAGCAGCTTGGAAGGGTCTCAGCCCCAGCATTTT	CASSLEGSQPQHF
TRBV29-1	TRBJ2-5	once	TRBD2	TGCAGCGCCGGACTAGCTTTAGAGACCCAGTACTTC	CSAGLALETQYF
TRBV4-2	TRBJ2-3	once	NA	TGTGCCAGCAGCCAAGGAACGGGCGAAGGCACAGATACGCAGTATTTT	CASSQGTGEGTDTQYF